This T cell receptor beta chain was documented in a study of response to subunit inactivated influenza vaccine (dated by TCRdb to the late 2010s). In terms of the full investigation: To follow how T cells responded to a trivalent subunit inactivated influenza vaccine, the researchers relied on deep quantitative profiling of the T cell receptor repertoire.

The time point label on this specimen signifies: 45 days after influenza vaccine administration. Study-wide findings and limitations: The authors suggested that each seasonal influenza vaccination may recruit only a limited number of new T cells.

On this clonotype: Its binding antigen is unknown. A read error is possible here, since a much larger clone lies one base away.

V is shortened by 7 bases, J by 8 bases, and the region joining them spans 12 bases. The germline V gene yields MNHEY for CDR1 and SVGEGT for CDR2. The CDR3 holds 11 amino acids from the cysteine to the phenylalanine. Only the CDR3 region is kept as DNA, spanning 33 bases read in frame from base 1. Library prep was done by RT-PCR. This sample was sequenced with an Illumina HiSeq 2500. TCRdb handled the public reads itself, with Q25 trimming in fastp and clone calling in MiXCR, and kept productive beta chains. Identical CDR3 protein sequences are pooled into one entry, listed with their most common genes and DNA. Here the sample has about 480,000 distinct CDR3 sequences; 13% occur a single time. About 12% of the sample lies in the top ten.

The clonotype comes from a man aged 50 or older who received an inactivated influenza vaccine. Donor details come from another sample of the same person, matched by shared clones. Sequencing used PBMCs from blood, obtained 45 days after vaccination. Recombination linked TRBV6-2 or TRBV6-3 to TRBJ2-7; the D gene lacks a confident call. The DNA reads as follows: TGTGCCAGCATTTCTGGAGTGCAGCAGTACTTC. Translated, it gives CASISGVQQYF.